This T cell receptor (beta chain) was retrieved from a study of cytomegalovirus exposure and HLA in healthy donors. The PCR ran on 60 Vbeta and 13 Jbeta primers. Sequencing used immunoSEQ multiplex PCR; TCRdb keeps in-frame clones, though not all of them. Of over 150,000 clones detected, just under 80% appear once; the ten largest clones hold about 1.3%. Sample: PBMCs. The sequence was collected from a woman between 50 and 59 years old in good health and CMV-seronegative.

The CDR3 reads CASSLLSQGSNQPQHF. CDR3 nucleotide sequence: TGTGCCAGCAGTTTATTGAGCCAGGGGAGCAATCAGCCCCAGCATTTT. The V gene is TRBV28, the J gene TRBJ1-5; perhaps TRBD1 as D (6 bases). In germline, CDR1 is MDHEN, CDR2 SYDVKM. V was pared by 1 base and J by 1 base, with 11 bases between. The CDR3 has 16 residues.